A selection of T cell receptor beta chains follows, all from one sample in a study of radiotherapy plus CTLA-4 blockade in lung cancer. Profiled with immunoSEQ multiplex PCR; TCRdb holds only in-frame clones, not every one. The sample includes fewer than 50,000 clones, 63% of them seen just once. The source material was peripheral blood, sampled from a patient treated with radiotherapy plus ipilimumab. Receptors originate from a human donor with non-small cell lung cancer who had a partial response to radiotherapy plus ipilimumab. Both conserved end residues are part of each CDR3. D genes are given only for firm matches. The size field is filled for only some rows; it gives once, few, many or a size class.

d_call: -; j_call: TRBJ2-3; clone_size: -; v_call: TRBV2; cdr3_aa: CASSDMTDTQYF; cdr3_nt: TGTGCCAGCAGTGATATGACAGATACGCAGTATTTT
d_call: -; j_call: TRBJ2-1; clone_size: few; v_call: TRBV11-2; cdr3_aa: CASSRGYEQFF; cdr3_nt: TGTGCCAGCAGCCGCGGGTATGAGCAGTTCTTC
d_call: -; j_call: TRBJ1-3; clone_size: -; v_call: TRBV7-2; cdr3_aa: CASSLTVTGNTIYF; cdr3_nt: TGTGCCAGCAGCTTGACAGTTACGGGAAACACCATATATTTT
d_call: TRBD1; j_call: TRBJ1-5; clone_size: -; v_call: TRBV30; cdr3_aa: CAANTGVVSNQPQHF; cdr3_nt: TGTGCCGCCAACACAGGGGTTGTGAGCAATCAGCCCCAGCATTTT
d_call: TRBD1; j_call: TRBJ1-5; clone_size: -; v_call: TRBV5-1; cdr3_aa: CASSLGPQGAAQPQHF; cdr3_nt: TGCGCCAGCAGCTTAGGCCCTCAGGGGGCGGCCCAGCCCCAGCATTTT
d_call: -; j_call: TRBJ2-3; clone_size: many; v_call: TRBV19; cdr3_aa: CASSIAQADTQYF; cdr3_nt: TGTGCCAGTAGTATAGCGCAGGCAGATACGCAGTATTTT
d_call: TRBD1; j_call: TRBJ1-3; clone_size: -; v_call: TRBV9; cdr3_aa: CASSVGQGGTNTIYF; cdr3_nt: TGTGCCAGCAGCGTAGGGCAGGGGGGAACAAACACCATATATTTT
d_call: TRBD2; j_call: TRBJ2-3; clone_size: -; v_call: TRBV9; cdr3_aa: CASSPYGGAKDTQYF; cdr3_nt: TGTGCCAGCAGCCCCTACGGGGGGGCCAAAGATACGCAGTATTTT
d_call: TRBD1; j_call: TRBJ2-2; clone_size: -; v_call: TRBV30; cdr3_aa: CAWRDRGRAGELFF; cdr3_nt: TGTGCCTGGAGGGACAGGGGGAGGGCCGGGGAGCTGTTTTTT
d_call: -; j_call: TRBJ1-2; clone_size: -; v_call: TRBV2; cdr3_aa: CASGAGGNYGYTF; cdr3_nt: TGTGCCAGCGGGGCGGGGGGGAACTATGGCTACACCTTC
d_call: TRBD1; j_call: TRBJ1-2; clone_size: few; v_call: TRBV6-6; cdr3_aa: CASSTGGANYGYTF; cdr3_nt: TGTGCCAGCAGTACAGGGGGAGCTAACTATGGCTACACCTTC
d_call: TRBD1; j_call: TRBJ2-7; clone_size: -; v_call: TRBV6-5; cdr3_aa: CASSTPGQLHYEQYF; cdr3_nt: TGTGCCAGCAGCACACCGGGACAGCTTCACTACGAGCAGTACTTC
d_call: TRBD1; j_call: TRBJ1-4; clone_size: -; v_call: TRBV7-9; cdr3_aa: CASSSTGQGAYEKLFF; cdr3_nt: TGTGCCAGCAGCTCTACGGGACAGGGGGCCTATGAAAAACTGTTTTTT
d_call: TRBD1; j_call: TRBJ1-6; clone_size: -; v_call: TRBV27; cdr3_aa: CASSQRQGSSYNSPLHF; cdr3_nt: TGTGCCAGCAGTCAAAGACAGGGTAGCTCCTATAATTCACCCCTCCACTTT
d_call: -; j_call: TRBJ2-2; clone_size: -; v_call: TRBV6-5; cdr3_aa: CASSYVNSRTGELFF; cdr3_nt: TGTGCCAGCAGTTACGTGAACTCCCGCACCGGGGAGCTGTTTTTT
d_call: -; j_call: TRBJ1-6; clone_size: -; v_call: TRBV7-9; cdr3_aa: CASSLAVSSYNSPLHF; cdr3_nt: TGTGCCAGCAGCTTAGCCGTGAGCTCCTATAATTCACCCCTCCACTTT
d_call: -; j_call: TRBJ2-4; clone_size: -; v_call: TRBV2; cdr3_aa: CASNQQKAKNIQYF; cdr3_nt: TGTGCCAGCAATCAACAGAAAGCCAAAAACATTCAGTACTTC
d_call: TRBD1; j_call: TRBJ1-5; clone_size: few; v_call: TRBV30; cdr3_aa: CAWRPGTGERQPQHF; cdr3_nt: TGTGCCTGGAGGCCAGGGACAGGAGAGCGTCAGCCCCAGCATTTT
d_call: TRBD1; j_call: TRBJ2-7; clone_size: -; v_call: TRBV7-2; cdr3_aa: CASSSDRGDTYEQYF; cdr3_nt: TGTGCCAGCAGCTCCGACAGGGGTGATACCTACGAGCAGTACTTC
d_call: TRBD2; j_call: TRBJ2-3; clone_size: -; v_call: TRBV9; cdr3_aa: CASSGTSGRLRMGTDTQYF; cdr3_nt: TGTGCCAGCAGCGGGACTAGCGGGAGGCTCCGGATGGGCACAGATACGCAGTATTTT
d_call: -; j_call: TRBJ2-7; clone_size: few; v_call: TRBV29-1; cdr3_aa: CSVDPTGLAYEQYF; cdr3_nt: TGCAGCGTTGATCCTACAGGGTTAGCCTACGAGCAGTACTTC
d_call: -; j_call: TRBJ2-4; clone_size: few; v_call: TRBV5-6; cdr3_aa: CASSFTVQTGKNIQYF; cdr3_nt: TGTGCCAGCAGCTTCACCGTTCAGACAGGAAAAAACATTCAGTACTTC
d_call: TRBD1; j_call: TRBJ2-5; clone_size: -; v_call: TRBV25-1; cdr3_aa: CASSSFGTGVQTQYF; cdr3_nt: TGTGCCAGCAGCTCGTTTGGGACAGGGGTCCAGACCCAGTACTTC
d_call: TRBD2; j_call: TRBJ2-1; clone_size: few; v_call: TRBV5-6; cdr3_aa: CASSLGQGLAWNEQFF; cdr3_nt: TGTGCCAGCAGCTTAGGCCAAGGACTAGCGTGGAATGAGCAGTTCTTC
d_call: TRBD2; j_call: TRBJ2-5; clone_size: -; v_call: TRBV7-9; cdr3_aa: CASSRRTSVVGETQYF; cdr3_nt: TGTGCCAGCAGCCGTCGGACTAGTGTGGTAGGGGAGACCCAGTACTTC
d_call: TRBD2; j_call: TRBJ2-1; clone_size: -; v_call: TRBV27; cdr3_aa: CASRSGGPTRNEQFF; cdr3_nt: TGTGCCAGCAGGTCGGGGGGACCTACGAGGAATGAGCAGTTCTTC
d_call: TRBD1; j_call: TRBJ2-7; clone_size: -; v_call: TRBV2; cdr3_aa: CASLLDRAYEQYF; cdr3_nt: TGTGCCAGCCTACTGGACAGGGCCTACGAGCAGTACTTC
d_call: TRBD2; j_call: TRBJ2-5; clone_size: -; v_call: TRBV11-2; cdr3_aa: CASSSNRGGGQQTQYF; cdr3_nt: TGTGCCAGCAGCTCAAACCGGGGGGGCGGGCAACAGACCCAGTACTTC
d_call: TRBD2; j_call: TRBJ2-5; clone_size: -; v_call: TRBV6-6; cdr3_aa: CASSLGLAGFQGTQYF; cdr3_nt: TGTGCCAGCAGTTTGGGACTAGCGGGTTTCCAAGGGACCCAGTACTTC
d_call: -; j_call: TRBJ1-1; clone_size: -; v_call: TRBV14; cdr3_aa: CASSQQYTEAFF; cdr3_nt: TGTGCCAGCAGCCAACAATACACTGAAGCTTTCTTT
d_call: -; j_call: TRBJ1-1; clone_size: once; v_call: TRBV12-5; cdr3_aa: CASGLVQQGGAFF; cdr3_nt: TGTGCTAGTGGTTTGGTACAACAAGGGGGAGCTTTCTTT
d_call: TRBD1; j_call: TRBJ2-7; clone_size: few; v_call: TRBV18; cdr3_aa: CASSPGQVTYEQYF; cdr3_nt: TGTGCCAGCTCCCCCGGACAGGTTACCTACGAGCAGTACTTC
d_call: TRBD2; j_call: TRBJ2-7; clone_size: -; v_call: TRBV7-3; cdr3_aa: CASSPAGGVGYEQYF; cdr3_nt: TGTGCCAGCAGCCCGGCGGGAGGGGTTGGATACGAGCAGTACTTC
d_call: -; j_call: TRBJ2-2; clone_size: -; v_call: TRBV2; cdr3_aa: CASSVTGSIGELFF; cdr3_nt: TGTGCCAGCAGTGTCACAGGGTCGATCGGGGAGCTGTTTTTT
d_call: -; j_call: TRBJ2-1; clone_size: -; v_call: TRBV7-2; cdr3_aa: CASSPLAQSWDEQFF; cdr3_nt: TGTGCCAGCAGCCCCCTAGCCCAATCCTGGGATGAGCAGTTCTTC
d_call: TRBD2; j_call: TRBJ2-1; clone_size: -; v_call: TRBV5-6; cdr3_aa: CASSALTGTSDAGQFF; cdr3_nt: TGTGCCAGCAGCGCACTTACCGGGACTAGCGACGCAGGGCAGTTCTTC
d_call: -; j_call: TRBJ1-4; clone_size: -; v_call: TRBV7-9; cdr3_aa: CASSQRQEKLFF; cdr3_nt: TGTGCCAGCAGCCAAAGACAGGAAAAACTGTTTTTT
d_call: TRBD1; j_call: TRBJ1-1; clone_size: -; v_call: TRBV11-1; cdr3_aa: CASSLEGTGYGAFF; cdr3_nt: TGTGCCAGCAGCTTAGAAGGGACAGGGTATGGAGCTTTCTTT
d_call: TRBD1; j_call: TRBJ2-2; clone_size: -; v_call: TRBV6-1; cdr3_aa: CASSGDRGANTGELFF; cdr3_nt: TGTGCCAGCAGTGGAGACAGGGGAGCCAACACCGGGGAGCTGTTTTTT
d_call: TRBD1; j_call: TRBJ2-5; clone_size: -; v_call: TRBV9; cdr3_aa: CASSLGTGAEETQYF; cdr3_nt: TGTGCCAGCAGCCTCGGGACAGGGGCGGAAGAGACCCAGTACTTC
d_call: -; j_call: TRBJ2-1; clone_size: -; v_call: TRBV25-1; cdr3_aa: CASRTGHYNEQFF; cdr3_nt: TGTGCCAGCAGGACGGGACACTACAATGAGCAGTTCTTC
d_call: TRBD1; j_call: TRBJ1-5; clone_size: -; v_call: TRBV2; cdr3_aa: CASTGTGGGPQHF; cdr3_nt: TGTGCCAGCACCGGGACAGGGGGCGGGCCCCAGCATTTT
d_call: TRBD1; j_call: TRBJ2-2; clone_size: few; v_call: TRBV7-2; cdr3_aa: CASASGTGNTGELFF; cdr3_nt: TGTGCCAGCGCTTCCGGGACAGGCAACACCGGGGAGCTGTTTTTT
d_call: TRBD2; j_call: TRBJ2-1; clone_size: few; v_call: TRBV4-2; cdr3_aa: CASSQRGLAGNNEQFF; cdr3_nt: TGTGCCAGCAGCCAACGAGGACTAGCGGGGAACAATGAGCAGTTCTTC
d_call: -; j_call: TRBJ2-5; clone_size: -; v_call: TRBV9; cdr3_aa: CASSATGGTEETQYF; cdr3_nt: TGTGCCAGCAGCGCGACGGGTGGAACCGAAGAGACCCAGTACTTC
d_call: TRBD2; j_call: TRBJ2-3; clone_size: -; v_call: TRBV4-2; cdr3_aa: CASSRLAGGEDTQYF; cdr3_nt: TGTGCCAGCAGCCGACTAGCGGGAGGGGAAGATACGCAGTATTTT
d_call: TRBD2; j_call: TRBJ2-7; clone_size: -; v_call: TRBV7-9; cdr3_aa: CASSSFRGTSGTGEQYF; cdr3_nt: TGTGCCAGCAGCTCCTTTAGGGGGACTAGCGGGACGGGTGAGCAGTACTTC
d_call: -; j_call: TRBJ2-1; clone_size: -; v_call: TRBV6-1; cdr3_aa: CASSDRSYNEQFF; cdr3_nt: TGTGCCAGCAGTGATAGATCCTACAATGAGCAGTTCTTC
d_call: TRBD1; j_call: TRBJ1-2; clone_size: -; v_call: TRBV11-2; cdr3_aa: CASSSPGQGFPHYGYTF; cdr3_nt: TGTGCCAGCAGCTCCCCGGGACAGGGATTTCCGCACTATGGCTACACCTTC
d_call: -; j_call: TRBJ1-5; clone_size: few; v_call: TRBV6-6; cdr3_aa: CASSYPERGNQPQHF; cdr3_nt: TGTGCCAGCAGTTACCCCGAACGGGGAAATCAGCCCCAGCATTTT
d_call: -; j_call: TRBJ2-7; clone_size: once; v_call: TRBV5-1; cdr3_aa: CASSSDRTYEQYF; cdr3_nt: TGCGCCAGCAGCTCGGACAGAACCTACGAGCAGTACTTC
d_call: -; j_call: TRBJ1-2; clone_size: once; v_call: TRBV6-5; cdr3_aa: CASRNLDRNYGYTF; cdr3_nt: TGTGCCAGCAGAAACCTAGACAGGAACTATGGCTACACCTTC
d_call: TRBD2; j_call: TRBJ2-1; clone_size: -; v_call: TRBV19; cdr3_aa: CASTLTSGSYNEQFF; cdr3_nt: TGTGCCAGTACCCTGACTAGCGGCTCCTACAATGAGCAGTTCTTC